Detailed here is one T cell receptor beta chain. The data were taken from a study of blood T cell repertoires in COVID-19. On the study more broadly: Spain, Italy and the United States supplied samples that represented acute and convalescent COVID-19.

Libraries were prepared by immunoSEQ multiplex PCR; TCRdb keeps only in-frame clonotypes and omits some of them. The sample includes about 140,000 clones, over 60% of them seen just once. This CDR3 is 15 amino acids long. Germline V gene sequence: CDR1 MDHEN, CDR2 SYDVKM. Losses at the gene ends were 3 bases for V and 7 bases for J; bases not matched to a gene: 8. Sample: peripheral blood. This clonotype was obtained from a woman at least 80 years old with active or convalescent COVID-19. V gene TRBV28 combines with J gene TRBJ2-1; 8 bases are shared with TRBD2. CDR3: CASSFAGGGFNEQFF. CDR3 coding DNA: TGTGCCAGCAGTTTTGCAGGCGGGGGGTTTAATGAGCAGTTCTTC.